Listed below are T cell receptor beta chains from one sample, sequenced in a study of graft-versus-host responses after intestinal transplantation. TCRdb keeps only in-frame clones here, not all; method: immunoSEQ multiplex PCR. Here the sample spans some 9,300 clones, 91% being singletons. Source: PBMCs, taken just over 42 days after intestinal transplant. Every receptor here comes from a human patient who received an intestinal transplant, so some T cells may come from the graft donor. The CDR3 runs from the conserved cysteine through the conserved F or W. The order of the fields is J gene, V gene, clone size, CDR3 protein. Not every row has a clone size; where given, it reads once, few, many or a size class.

j_call: TRBJ2-1; v_call: TRBV15; clone_size: .; cdr3_aa: CATSSLGGNEQFF
j_call: TRBJ2-5; v_call: TRBV18; clone_size: .; cdr3_aa: CASSPSISGGKETQYF
j_call: TRBJ2-2; v_call: TRBV2; clone_size: .; cdr3_aa: CASRGPGELFF
j_call: TRBJ2-7; v_call: TRBV23-1; clone_size: .; cdr3_aa: CASSQSGTGTYEQYF
j_call: TRBJ1-2; v_call: TRBV15; clone_size: .; cdr3_aa: CATSRDLTVANYGYTF
j_call: TRBJ1-4; v_call: TRBV6-1; clone_size: .; cdr3_aa: CASSEVPGLFF
j_call: TRBJ2-5; v_call: TRBV19; clone_size: .; cdr3_aa: CARPGSGGQETQYF
j_call: TRBJ2-2; v_call: TRBV9; clone_size: .; cdr3_aa: CASGGLADTTGELFF
j_call: TRBJ2-7; v_call: TRBV2; clone_size: few; cdr3_aa: CASNAPGHGTYEQYF
j_call: TRBJ2-2; v_call: TRBV6-4; clone_size: .; cdr3_aa: CASSAHGTINTGELFF
j_call: TRBJ2-7; v_call: TRBV2; clone_size: .; cdr3_aa: CASSTHGGNSYEQYF
j_call: TRBJ2-7; v_call: TRBV10-3; clone_size: .; cdr3_aa: CAIKSAGLGRHEQYF
j_call: TRBJ2-7; v_call: TRBV7-9; clone_size: once; cdr3_aa: CASSGSSYEQYF
j_call: TRBJ2-1; v_call: TRBV5-5; clone_size: .; cdr3_aa: CASSLVPSLDYNEQFF
j_call: TRBJ2-7; v_call: TRBV4-1; clone_size: once; cdr3_aa: CASSPRLAGDYEQYF
j_call: TRBJ2-3; v_call: TRBV4-1; clone_size: .; cdr3_aa: CASSPNADTQYF